This T cell receptor (beta chain) was documented in a study of beta chain features in type 1 diabetes. The isolated RNA, all of it, was reverse transcribed, so expressed TCRB transcripts were what got sequenced. Method: immunoSEQ multiplex PCR; TCRdb's copy keeps in-frame clones and lacks some. This table has roughly 380,000 clones, around a fifth appearing once. The purity of all sorted populations exceeded 98%. With 4 bases removed from V and 4 bases from J, the gap between germline ends came to 16 bases. This CDR3 has 15 residues. The germline CDR1 and CDR2 sequences are SNHLY and FYNNEI. Note on this clone: Its antigen remains unidentified.

Findings and caveats of the study: At VDJ recombination sites, type 1 diabetes patients had fewer insertions and more deleted nucleotides.

Material: naive CD4+ T cells from blood. This receptor was obtained from a woman between 18 and 29 years old in good health. The chain couples TRBV2 to TRBJ1-2; tentative D call: TRBD1 (6 bases). CDR3 in DNA: TGTGCCAGCAGTGCCTCCGGGACAAGAAGCTATGGCTACACCTTC. Protein product: CASSASGTRSYGYTF.